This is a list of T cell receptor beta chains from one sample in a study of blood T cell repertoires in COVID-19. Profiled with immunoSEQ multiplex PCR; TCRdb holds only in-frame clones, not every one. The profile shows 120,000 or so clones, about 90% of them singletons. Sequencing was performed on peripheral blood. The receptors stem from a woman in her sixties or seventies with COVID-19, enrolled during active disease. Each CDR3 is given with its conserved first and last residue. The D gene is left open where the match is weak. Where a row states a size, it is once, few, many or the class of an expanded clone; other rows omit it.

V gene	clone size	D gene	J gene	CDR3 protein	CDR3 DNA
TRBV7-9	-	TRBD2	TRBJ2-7	CASSPRGSGAASSYEQYF	TGTGCCAGCAGCCCCCGAGGAAGCGGGGCCGCTTCCTCCTACGAGCAGTACTTC
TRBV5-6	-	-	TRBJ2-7	CASSFLGFGRGSYEQYF	TGTGCCAGCAGCTTTTTGGGTTTCGGTAGGGGATCCTACGAGCAGTACTTC
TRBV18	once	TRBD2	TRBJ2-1	CASSPPGGPRGNEQFF	TGTGCCAGCTCACCTCCGGGGGGGCCGCGTGGGAATGAGCAGTTCTTC
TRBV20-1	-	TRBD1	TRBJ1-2	CSASSTGARSYGYTF	TGCAGTGCTAGTTCCACAGGGGCTCGGAGCTATGGCTACACCTTC
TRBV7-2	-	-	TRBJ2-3	CASSNRLAGQATDTQYF	TGTGCCAGCAGCAACCGCCTAGCGGGACAGGCGACAGATACGCAGTATTTT
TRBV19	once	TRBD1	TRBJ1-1	CASSWGQDLMNTEAFF	TGTGCCAGTAGTTGGGGACAGGACCTTATGAACACTGAAGCTTTCTTT
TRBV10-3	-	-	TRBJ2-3	CAISESSGGTDTQYF	TGTGCCATCAGTGAGTCGAGTGGGGGGACAGATACGCAGTATTTT
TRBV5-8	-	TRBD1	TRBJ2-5	CASSFKGDRIGETQYF	TGTGCCAGCAGCTTCAAGGGGGACAGGATTGGGGAGACCCAGTACTTC
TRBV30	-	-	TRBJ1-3	CAWSVGQPRSGNTIYF	TGTGCCTGGAGCGTTGGACAGCCAAGATCCGGAAACACCATATATTTT
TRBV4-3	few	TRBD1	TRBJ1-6	CASSQDPDRANSPLHF	TGCGCCAGCAGCCAAGATCCGGACAGGGCCAATTCACCCCTCCACTTT
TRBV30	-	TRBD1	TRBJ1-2	CAWSAAPGQGFGYTF	TGTGCCTGGAGTGCAGCGCCGGGACAGGGTTTTGGCTACACCTTC
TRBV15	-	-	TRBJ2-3	CATSPGTDTQYF	TGTGCCACCAGCCCGGGCACAGATACGCAGTATTTT
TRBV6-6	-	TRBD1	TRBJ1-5	CASSLQGEYQPQHF	TGTGCCAGCAGTTTACAGGGGGAGTATCAGCCCCAGCATTTT
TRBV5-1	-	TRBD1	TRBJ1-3	CASNIGQGENTIYF	TGCGCCAGCAATATCGGACAGGGTGAAAACACCATATATTTT